This T cell receptor (beta chain) was found in a study of blood T cell repertoires in COVID-19. The protocol was immunoSEQ multiplex PCR, while the TCRdb copy is restricted to in-frame clones and leaves out a portion. In the table there are 220,000 or so clones, more than 75% of which are singletons. Germline V gene sequence: CDR1 MNHEY, CDR2 SMNVEV (reference sequence). CDR3 size: 14 residues. The V and J ends lost 3 bases and 10 bases respectively, with 13 bases between them. The sequence was collected from a man in his fifties or sixties who had recovered from COVID-19. The chain uses TRBV27 and TRBJ1-6, with D maybe TRBD1 (5 bases). The sample consisted of peripheral blood. CDR3 sequence: CASSLGPGHSPLHF. In DNA, the CDR3 is TGTGCCAGCAGTTTGGGGCCAGGGCACTCACCCCTCCACTTT.